The 31 T cell receptor beta chains listed next were all sequenced from one sample in a study of shared clonotypes between healthy human individuals. TCRdb's copy holds only in-frame clones and misses some; the assay was immunoSEQ multiplex PCR. The table shows just over 2,000,000 clones, with around 95% occurring only once. Sequenced: naive CD4+ T cells sorted from blood. Subset described: CD45RA+ positively selected. Receptor source: a man between 18 and 29 years old in good health.

This chain connects TRBV5-1 to TRBJ2-3; 7 bases align to TRBD1. The germline gives CDR1 SGHRS, CDR2 YFSETQ. V trimming: 5 bases; J trimming: 0 bases; junction bases outside the gene matches: 0. This CDR3 comprises 13 residues. CDR3 DNA sequence: TGCGCCAGCAGGGGACAGAGCACAGATACGCAGTATTTT. Its protein product is CASRGQSTDTQYF.

The V gene is TRBV4-1, the J gene TRBJ1-2; 7 bases match TRBD1. The CDR3 spans 16 residues. Trimming took 0 bases from V and 1 from J; bases not matched to a gene: 5. Germline V lookup: CDR1 MGHRA, CDR2 YSYEKL. CDR3 residues: CASSQEGGVVNYGYTF. CDR3 bases: TGCGCCAGCAGCCAAGAAGGGGGCGTCGTTAACTATGGCTACACCTTC.

As regards this clone: At the DNA level, this CDR3 is encoded by other sequences in the same sample as well. The chain joins TRBV11-2 to TRBJ2-7; D is ambiguous. Between the trimmed V and J ends, which lost 0 bases and 1 base, there was a span of 7 bases. CDR1 and CDR2 (germline): SGHAT, FQNNGV. The CDR3 has 14 residues. The CDR3 protein is CASSLDQISYEQYF. Written as DNA, the CDR3 is TGTGCCAGCAGCTTAGACCAAATTTCCTACGAGCAGTACTTC.

V and J are TRBV7-9 and TRBJ2-3; 9 nucleotides agree with TRBD2. There are 15 residues in the CDR3. Trimming cost V 5 bases and J 5 bases; bases outside gene matches: 8. CDR1 is SEHNR, CDR2 FQNEAQ, per germline (reference sequence). The CDR3 bases are TGTGCCAGCAGCCCCCCCGCGGGAGGGATAGATACGCAGTATTTT. Translating gives CASSPPAGGIDTQYF. The full variable domain, rest sourced from reference TRBV7-9 and TRBJ2-3, is DTGVSQNPRHKITKRGQNVTFRCDPISEHNRLYWYRQTLGQGPEFLTYFQNEAQLEKSRLLSDRFSAERPKGSFSTLEIQRTEQGDSAMYLCASSPPAGGIDTQYFGPGTRLTVL.

This clone turned up a few times. The chain combines TRBV5-1 with TRBJ1-1, with D hard to call. V was trimmed by 0 bases and J by 1 base, leaving 10 bases between them. The CDR3 is made up of 15 amino acids. Germline V gene data show CDR1 as SGHRS and CDR2 as YFSETQ. CDR3 amino acids: CASSLALQQNTEAFF. DNA for the CDR3: TGCGCCAGCAGCTTGGCCCTCCAGCAGAACACTGAAGCTTTCTTT.

The rearrangement joins TRBV10-1 to TRBJ2-3; D may correspond to TRBD1 or TRBD2 (5 bases each). The CDR3 runs 15 residues. Trimming removed 3 bases from V and 1 base from J, with 11 bases in between. Germline-derived CDR1 and CDR2 are WNHNN and SYGVQD (reference sequence). Written as DNA, the CDR3 is TGCGCCAGCAGTGAATTCCGAGGGGGCACAGATACGCAGTATTTT. Encoded protein: CASSEFRGGTDTQYF.

J is TRBJ2-5 and V is TRBV27, with a possible D match to TRBD1 (6 bases). The CDR3 sequence is 15 residues long. V was trimmed by 6 bases and J by 1 base, leaving 15 bases between them. Germline CDR1 MNHEY, CDR2 SMNVEV (reference sequence). DNA of the CDR3: TGTGCCAGCAGACCTACAGGGATTCCCCAAGAGACCCAGTACTTC. Residues: CASRPTGIPQETQYF.

The chain carries TRBV25-1 and TRBJ2-7; 8 nucleotides line up with TRBD2. The CDR3 totals 14 residues. V was pared by 8 bases and J by 3 bases, with 9 bases of the junction left unmatched. CDR1 and CDR2 (germline): MGHDK, SYGVNS. CDR3 in DNA: TGTGCCAGCCAGGGAGCGGGGGCCTTCTACGAGCAGTACTTC. It encodes CASQGAGAFYEQYF.

The chain combines TRBV6-6 with TRBJ1-5; D unclear. V was pared by 0 bases and J by 0 bases, with 6 bases between. Germline values: CDR1 MNHNY, CDR2 SVGAGI (reference sequence). This CDR3 comprises 15 residues. The CDR3 sequence: CASSYSDLSNQPQHF. The CDR3 nucleotides read TGTGCCAGCAGTTACTCGGACCTTAGCAATCAGCCCCAGCATTTT.

This clone was found once. This chain connects TRBV2 to TRBJ1-2, with D perhaps TRBD1 (5 bases). Trimming shortened V by 6 bases and J by 8 bases, and 13 bases separated the two germline ends. This CDR3 region has 12 residues. The germline V gene has CDR1 SNHLY and CDR2 FYNNEI. The CDR3: CASRGDAVGYTF. The CDR3 DNA sequence: TGTGCCAGCAGGGGGGACGCCGTGGGCTACACCTTC.

The chain combines TRBV6-5 with TRBJ1-5, with TRBD1 as a possible D gene (5 bases). V was trimmed by 6 bases and J by 0 bases, leaving 12 bases between them. Germline V CDR1 and CDR2: MNHEY, SVGAGI. This CDR3 is built from 15 residues. CDR3 protein: CASSRSGYSNQPQHF. CDR3 DNA sequence: TGTGCCAGCAGCCGCTCAGGGTATAGCAATCAGCCCCAGCATTTT.

Note on this clone: The sample has other DNA sequences that encode this CDR3 too. This chain uses TRBV11-2 with TRBJ1-1; perhaps TRBD1 as D (5 bases). Trimming removed 1 base at V and 0 bases at J, with 12 bases between. The CDR3 runs 16 residues. CDR1 is SGHAT and CDR2 is FQNNGV in the germline V gene. CDR3 sequence reads: CASSLGGPGMNTEAFF. As DNA, the CDR3 is TGTGCCAGCAGCTTAGGGGGACCGGGAATGAACACTGAAGCTTTCTTT.

The rearrangement links TRBV9 to TRBJ2-3; 7 bases align to TRBD2. V lost 0 bases and J lost 0; bases outside the gene matches: 10. CDR3 size: 18 residues. The germline V gene encodes CDR1 SGDLS and CDR2 YYNGEE. The CDR3 is CASSVGAGREASTDTQYF. CDR3 coding DNA: TGTGCCAGCAGCGTAGGTGCTGGCCGGGAGGCGAGCACAGATACGCAGTATTTT.

Regarding this clone: Other DNA sequences in the sample encode the same CDR3. V is TRBV7-6 and J is TRBJ2-2; no clear D. This CDR3 is 12 amino acids long. V lost 3 bases and J lost 6, with 5 bases in between. Germline CDR1 SGHVS, CDR2 FNYEAQ. CDR3 sequence reads: CASSFSAGELFF. The CDR3, as DNA: TGTGCCAGCAGCTTTTCAGCCGGGGAGCTGTTTTTT.

The J gene is TRBJ2-7, the V gene TRBV4-1, with unresolved D. V was pared by 3 bases and J by 2 bases, with 14 bases between. Germline loops: CDR1 MGHRA, CDR2 YSYEKL. The CDR3 is 15 residues long. CDR3 amino acids: CASSQSTSLAYEQYF. For the CDR3, the DNA is TGCGCCAGCAGCCAGTCGACTTCTCTAGCCTACGAGCAGTACTTC.

The chain combines TRBV6-6 with TRBJ2-7, with D hard to call. Per germline, CDR1 MNHNY and CDR2 SVGAGI (reference sequence). V was cut by 4 bases and J by 3 bases, with 10 bases left in between. This CDR3 has 13 amino acids. CDR3 amino acids: CASSLSPLYEQYF. In nucleotides, the CDR3 is TGTGCCAGCAGTTTGTCCCCCCTCTACGAGCAGTACTTC.

This rearrangement joins TRBV28 to TRBJ1-6, with D possibly TRBD1 on 5 matching bases. The V end was cut by 5 bases, the J end by 9 bases, with 14 bases between. From germline, CDR1 is MDHEN and CDR2 SYDVKM. The CDR3 is 14 residues long. In DNA form, the CDR3 reads TGTGCCAGCAGTCCCCAGGGACCGTCTTCACCCCTCCACTTT. Encoded protein: CASSPQGPSSPLHF.

This CDR3 reads CASSLRQNFSYNSPLHF. CDR3 DNA: TGTGCCAGCAGTTTACGACAGAATTTCTCCTATAATTCACCCCTCCACTTT. The rearrangement joins TRBV27 to TRBJ1-6, with D possibly being TRBD1 (5 bases). Germline loops: CDR1 MNHEY, CDR2 SMNVEV (reference sequence). V gave up 2 bases and J gave up 0 bases, with 11 bases separating them. This CDR3 contains 17 residues.

This clone was counted once. The junction shows a germline mismatch at one end, possibly a read error. The chain combines TRBV5-1 with TRBJ1-1; D gene ambiguous. This CDR3 contains 15 residues. Per the germline V gene, CDR1 is SGHRS and CDR2 is YFSETQ. CDR3 DNA: TGCGCCAGCTGCTTGGAGGCACCTGAGAACACTGAAGCTTTCTTT. Residues: CASCLEAPENTEAFF.

This clone was counted a single time. The chain joins TRBV18 to TRBJ2-1; D not resolved. The CDR3 runs 16 residues. Trimming took off 6 bases at V and 4 bases at J, with 19 bases between the two ends. Germline V gives CDR1 KGHSH, CDR2 LQKENI. Written as DNA, the CDR3 is TGTGCCAGCTCTACCCCGAACCTGGAACTGTACAATGAGCAGTTCTTC. Its translation is CASSTPNLELYNEQFF.

The rearrangement joins TRBV28 to TRBJ1-4; perhaps TRBD1 as D (6 bases). V was cut by 3 bases and J by 0 bases, with 8 bases left in between. The CDR3 length is 15 residues. Looked up from germline, CDR1 is MDHEN and CDR2 is SYDVKM. Here the CDR3 reads CASSFGQPTNEKLFF. The CDR3 DNA is TGTGCCAGCAGTTTTGGACAGCCAACTAATGAAAAACTGTTTTTT.

The J gene is TRBJ1-1, the V gene TRBV30; D is undetermined. CDR1 is GTSNPN, CDR2 SVGIG, per germline (reference sequence). The CDR3 sequence is 11 residues long. Trimming stripped 4 bases from V and 5 bases from J, with 8 bases between. In nucleotides, the CDR3 is TGTGCCTGGACTGAGGAGACTGAAGCTTTCTTT. It translates to CAWTEETEAFF.

The chain is built from TRBV10-3 and TRBJ1-5; 9 positions match TRBD1. J lost 8 bases, V lost 2 bases, and 4 bases had no gene match. Per the germline V gene, CDR1 is ENHRY and CDR2 is SYGVKD. This CDR3 is 14 amino acids long. The CDR3 DNA sequence: TGTGCCATCAGTGAGACAGGGGGCCGGGAGCCCCAGCATTTT. This translates into CAISETGGREPQHF.

The V gene is TRBV7-3, the J gene TRBJ1-3; D possibly corresponds to TRBD1 (5 bases). CDR1 is SGHTA, CDR2 FQGTGA, per germline. Deletions cut 4 bases from V and 0 bases from J, with 16 bases between. The CDR3 is 17 amino acids. CDR3 in amino acids: CASSSSPGRISGNTIYF. The CDR3 DNA reads TGTGCCAGCAGCTCGAGCCCGGGACGCATCTCTGGAAACACCATATATTTT. Using reference TRBV7-3 and TRBJ1-3 for the parts outside the CDR3, the full variable domain is GAGVSQTPSNKVTEKGKYVELRCDPISGHTALYWYRQSLGQGPEFLIYFQGTGAADDSGLPNDRFFAVRPEGSVSTLKIQRTERGDSAVYLCASSSSPGRISGNTIYFGEGSWLTVV.

The chain joins TRBV29-1 to TRBJ2-3; D is ambiguous. CDR1 and CDR2 (germline): SQVTM, ANQGSEA. This CDR3 is 13 amino acids long. V was pared by 4 bases and J by 0 bases, with 8 bases between. CDR3 protein: CSVVPTSTDTQYF. The DNA of the CDR3 is TGCAGCGTTGTGCCAACTAGCACAGATACGCAGTATTTT.

The V and J genes are TRBV6-5 and TRBJ2-2; no definite D call. CDR3 length: 14 residues. The germline gives CDR1 MNHEY, CDR2 SVGAGI. V shed 2 bases and J shed 1 base, with 5 bases lying between them. The CDR3 loop reads CASSYTLNTGELFF. The CDR3 DNA reads TGTGCCAGCAGTTACACATTGAACACCGGGGAGCTGTTTTTT.

CDR3 amino acids: CASSPPTYGYTF. The CDR3 DNA reads as TGTGCCAGCTCACCACCTACCTATGGCTACACCTTC. The rearrangement joins TRBV18 to TRBJ1-2; D is ambiguous. Germline V CDR1 and CDR2: KGHSH, LQKENI. The CDR3 totals 12 residues. Trimming stripped 0 bases from V and 4 bases from J, with 3 bases between.

On this clone: The sample carries other DNA sequences with the same CDR3. The chain uses TRBV11-3 and TRBJ2-7; D is unclear. V was pared by 0 bases and J by 5 bases, with 11 bases between. Germline V gives CDR1 SGHNT, CDR2 YENEEA. The CDR3 is made up of 14 amino acids. The CDR3 coding sequence is TGTGCCAGCAGCTTAGATCGATGGGCCAACGAGCAGTACTTC. Its translation is CASSLDRWANEQYF.

The V call is TRBV30, the J call TRBJ1-3; tentative D call: TRBD1 (6 bases). V lost 8 bases and J 2 bases, leaving 16 bases between the germline ends. The CDR3 sequence is 14 residues long. Germline V gene sequence: CDR1 GTSNPN, CDR2 SVGIG (reference sequence). CDR3 in amino acids: CAEGHTGAGNTIYF. DNA of the CDR3: TGTGCCGAGGGACACACGGGGGCTGGAAACACCATATATTTT.

This chain uses TRBV6-5 with TRBJ2-7, with TRBD1 identical over 7 bases. V trimming: 6 bases; J trimming: 1 base; junction bases outside the gene matches: 9. The germline gives CDR1 MNHEY, CDR2 SVGAGI. The CDR3 is 15 residues long. CDR3 DNA: TGTGCCAGCAGGGGGGCAGGGGGTAGATCCTACGAGCAGTACTTC. It codes for CASRGAGGRSYEQYF.

The rearrangement uses TRBV6-6 and TRBJ2-7; D is unclear. CDR3 size: 12 residues. Trimming shortened V by 4 bases and J by 4 bases, and 8 bases separated the two germline ends. The germline CDR1 and CDR2 sequences are MNHNY and SVGAGI (reference sequence). The CDR3 region is CASSFVGYEQYF. DNA of the CDR3: TGTGCCAGCAGTTTTGTCGGGTACGAGCAGTACTTC.